The 27 T cell receptor beta chains listed next were all sequenced from one sample in a study of neurological immune-mediated disorders. TCRdb processed the 5' RACE reads anew with MiXCR; each CDR3 protein has one entry. This table has roughly 50,000 distinct CDR3 sequences, 9% to 12% appearing once. The sample comprised PBMCs. Receptor source: a man aged 65-85 years with HTLV-1-associated myelopathy (HAM/TSP).

This clonotype was counted ten times or more. V gene TRBV7-2 combines with J gene TRBJ1-1, with a tentative D call TRBD1 (6 bases). V lost 5 bases, J lost 3 bases, and 13 bases lay in between. The CDR3 is 14 amino acids. Germline CDR1 and CDR2: SGHTA and FQGNSA. As DNA, the CDR3 is TGTGCCAGCAGCCCAGGGGTGGGGTACACTGAAGCTTTCTTT. Amino acid sequence: CASSPGVGYTEAFF.

In its sample, this clonotype was seen many times. The rearrangement uses TRBV20-1 and TRBJ2-4; 10 positions agree with TRBD1. CDR1 DFQATT and CDR2 SNEGSKA come from the germline V gene (reference sequence). V trimming: 6 bases; J trimming: 6 bases; junction bases outside the gene matches: 11. This CDR3 region has 15 residues. In DNA form, the CDR3 reads TGCAGTGCCCAGAAAGACAGGGGGCGCGGAAACATTCAGTACTTC. Protein sequence: CSAQKDRGRGNIQYF.

A note on this clonotype: At one end, the junction sequence differs from germline, possibly due to a read error. This chain links TRBV20-1 with TRBJ2-1; perhaps TRBD2 as D (5 bases). Germline assignment: CDR1 DFQATT and CDR2 SNEGSKA (reference sequence). This CDR3 has 14 amino acids. The CDR3 loop reads CSTRGGGVYNEQFF. Here the CDR3 DNA reads TGCAGTACTAGAGGAGGAGGAGTGTACAATGAGCAGTTCTTC.

There are many counts of this clonotype. The chain combines TRBV7-2 with TRBJ2-1; weak D call: TRBD1 (5 bases). Germline V gene data show CDR1 as SGHTA and CDR2 as FQGNSA. Trimming removed 6 bases from V and 6 bases from J, with 12 bases in between. CDR3 length equals 13 residues. CDR3 loop: CASSQGTGNEQFF. CDR3 in DNA: TGTGCCAGCAGTCAGGGTACGGGCAATGAGCAGTTCTTC.

This clonotype was recorded many times. V usage is TRBV20-1 and J usage is TRBJ2-1; D unresolved. This CDR3 region has 17 residues. The ends were cut back, 2 bases at V and 4 bases at J, with 21 bases in the middle. Germline CDR1 reads DFQATT; CDR2 reads SNEGSKA (reference sequence). CDR3 in amino acids: CSARISFLAEIYNEQFF. The CDR3, as DNA: TGCAGTGCTAGAATCTCATTCCTTGCGGAGATTTACAATGAGCAGTTCTTC.

The chain employs TRBV20-1 and TRBJ2-3, with 14 bases lining up with TRBD2. The CDR3 is 14 amino acids. Germline V lookup: CDR1 DFQATT, CDR2 SNEGSKA (reference sequence). V lost 5 bases, J lost 4 bases, and 2 bases stayed unmatched. The CDR3 nucleotides are TGCAGTGCTCCGGGACTAGCGGGGGCAGATACGCAGTATTTT. The encoded protein is CSAPGLAGADTQYF.

This clonotype has at least ten counts. The chain combines TRBV27 with TRBJ1-1, with D uncertain. The CDR3 runs to 14 residues. CDR1 is MNHEY and CDR2 is SMNVEV in the germline V gene (reference sequence). Trimming took off 6 bases at V and 4 bases at J, with 15 bases between the two ends. CDR3 nucleotide sequence: TGTGCCAGCAGGGAAGCGGAAAGAGTCACTGAAGCTTTCTTT. This encodes CASREAERVTEAFF.

This clonotype was detected ten times or more. This rearrangement joins TRBV5-1 to TRBJ2-7, with no clear D. The germline CDR1 and CDR2 sequences are SGHRS and YFSETQ. V lost 3 bases and J lost 4, with 11 bases in between. The CDR3 runs to 13 residues. CDR3 nucleotides: TGCGCCAGCAGCTCGGGCTACCGGTACGAGCAGTACTTC. This gives the protein CASSSGYRYEQYF. The complete variable domain, with remaining parts taken from reference TRBV5-1 and TRBJ2-7, reads KAGVTQTPRYLIKTRGQQVTLSCSPISGHRSVSWYQQTPGQGLQFLFEYFSETQRNKGNFPGRFSGRQFSNSRSEMNVSTLELGDSALYLCASSSGYRYEQYFGPGTRLTVT.

The table lists this clonotype with many counts. The chain's CDR3 is CASLSTGHTEAFF. CDR3 DNA: TGTGCCAGCCTTTCGACAGGGCACACTGAAGCTTTCTTT. The genes are TRBV28 and TRBJ1-1, with 7 bases fitting TRBD1. Germline CDR1 is MDHEN and CDR2 is SYDVKM. The CDR3 consists of 13 residues. V shed 8 bases, J shed 3 bases, and the junction held 6 bases outside the gene matches.

In this sample, this clonotype turned up many times. The chain employs TRBV5-1 and TRBJ2-2; 7 bases agree with TRBD2. The CDR3 has 16 residues. With V trimmed by 6 bases and J by 1 base, 9 bases remained unmatched. Looked up from germline, CDR1 is SGHRS and CDR2 is YFSETQ. In nucleotides, the CDR3 is TGCGCCAGCAAACGGCTAGCGGAGATGAACACCGGGGAGCTGTTTTTT. This translates into CASKRLAEMNTGELFF. Full variable domain (missing parts from reference TRBV5-1 and TRBJ2-2): KAGVTQTPRYLIKTRGQQVTLSCSPISGHRSVSWYQQTPGQGLQFLFEYFSETQRNKGNFPGRFSGRQFSNSRSEMNVSTLELGDSALYLCASKRLAEMNTGELFFGEGSRLTVL.

This clonotype appeared many times. The rearrangement joins TRBV28 to TRBJ2-3; D may be TRBD1 or TRBD2 (5 bases each). Trimming removed 6 bases at V and 7 bases at J, with 14 bases between. This CDR3 is built from 13 residues. Germline CDR1 is MDHEN and CDR2 is SYDVKM. CDR3 coding DNA: TGTGCCAGCAGGGGGAAGGGACCGTATACGCAGTATTTT. This gives the protein CASRGKGPYTQYF.

This clonotype was observed at least ten times. The chain has TRBV19 and TRBJ2-1, with 7 bases matching TRBD1. J was trimmed by 4 bases and V by 7 bases; bases with no gene match: 10. Per the germline V gene, CDR1 is LNHDA and CDR2 is SQIVND (reference sequence). The length of the CDR3 is 15 residues. CDR3 amino acids: CASTPPGQAYNEQFF. The CDR3 nucleotides are TGTGCCAGTACCCCACCCGGACAGGCGTACAATGAGCAGTTCTTC.

Ten or more counts support this clonotype. The chain joins TRBV24-1 to TRBJ2-2; 7 bases match TRBD1. The length of the CDR3 is 13 residues. Germline CDR1 is KGHDR and CDR2 is SFDVKD. V was clipped by 6 bases and J by 7 bases; unmatched bases: 4. The CDR3 sequence: CATSLQGNGELFF. DNA for the CDR3: TGTGCCACCAGTCTACAGGGGAACGGGGAGCTGTTTTTT.

At least ten counts were recorded for this clonotype. The chain joins TRBV7-9 to TRBJ1-4; 8 positions agree with TRBD1. The germline V gene has CDR1 SEHNR and CDR2 FQNEAQ (reference sequence). Trimming at V came to 5 bases and at J to 7 bases, leaving 6 bases not matched to a gene. The CDR3 runs to 14 residues. The CDR3 DNA sequence: TGTGCCAGCAGCCTTCAGGGGGCTCGTGAAAAACTGTTTTTT. Its protein is CASSLQGAREKLFF. The variable domain in full, completed from reference TRBV7-9 and TRBJ1-4, reads DTGVSQNPRHKITKRGQNVTFRCDPISEHNRLYWYRQTLGQGPEFLTYFQNEAQLEKSRLLSDRFSAERPKGSFSTLEIQRTEQGDSAMYLCASSLQGAREKLFFGSGTQLSVL.

At least ten counts were recorded for this clonotype. This chain's CDR3 is CARPPWHTEAFF. The CDR3 nucleotides read TGTGCCAGACCTCCGTGGCACACTGAAGCTTTCTTT. This sequence joins TRBV6-5 and TRBJ1-1; D gene ambiguous. The CDR3 spans 12 residues. V was pared by 9 bases and J by 3 bases, with 11 bases between. CDR1 MNHEY and CDR2 SVGAGI come from the germline V gene.

This clonotype showed up many times. This chain links TRBV7-9 with TRBJ1-1; D is ambiguous. Germline CDR1 is SEHNR and CDR2 is FQNEAQ (reference sequence). The CDR3 spans 12 residues. V dropped 4 bases and J dropped 1 base, with 4 bases sitting between them. The CDR3 nucleotides are TGTGCCAGCAGCTACGAGAACACTGAAGCTTTCTTT. Its translation is CASSYENTEAFF.

This clonotype was found many times. The chain recombines TRBV29-1 with TRBJ2-5, with D possibly called TRBD1 or TRBD2 (6 bases each). Germline values: CDR1 SQVTM, CDR2 ANQGSEA. The CDR3 has 13 amino acids. Trimming stripped 6 bases from V and 4 bases from J, with 15 bases between. The chain's CDR3 is CSVEQGGGETQYF. The CDR3 DNA follows: TGCAGCGTAGAACAGGGAGGTGGAGAGACCCAGTACTTC.

This clonotype was observed at least ten times. The V and J genes are TRBV12-3 or TRBV12-4 and TRBJ2-3; 7 bases are a match to TRBD1. The CDR3 has 16 amino acids. J gave up 1 base and V 2 bases, and 6 bases lay outside the gene matches. The CDR3 region has the DNA TGTGCCAGCAGTTTACTGAAGGGGGCCGGCACAGATACGCAGTATTTT. Its translation is CASSLLKGAGTDTQYF.

This clonotype turned up a few times. The rearrangement links TRBV20-1 to TRBJ1-5; D is uncertain. This CDR3 is 17 amino acids long. The germline gives CDR1 DFQATT, CDR2 SNEGSKA (reference sequence). V lost 0 bases and J lost 5, with 20 bases in between. The CDR3 loop is CSARDWLREGFYQPQHF. CDR3 DNA sequence: TGCAGTGCTAGAGATTGGTTGCGGGAAGGGTTTTATCAGCCCCAGCATTTT.

This clonotype was observed many times. The rearrangement uses TRBV7-3 and TRBJ2-7; 7 bases are shared with TRBD2. This CDR3 comprises 13 residues. Trimming at V came to 5 bases and at J to 3 bases, leaving 4 bases not matched to a gene. Germline CDR1 is SGHTA and CDR2 is FQGTGA. CDR3 coding DNA: TGTGCCAGCAGCCCGTGGGGGGGCTACGAGCAGTACTTC. Protein product: CASSPWGGYEQYF.

This clonotype was seen once. A read error may account for a junction end that differs from germline. This chain connects TRBV25-1 to TRBJ2-5; D might be TRBD2 (6 bases). The CDR3 has 18 amino acids. Germline assignment: CDR1 MGHDK and CDR2 SYGVNS. The CDR3 DNA sequence: TGTGCCTGCAGTGCTACCCGGAGTCTGGGAGGAGTCCAAGAGACCCAGTACTTC. Translation: CACSATRSLGGVQETQYF. Complete variable domain (other parts from reference TRBV25-1 and TRBJ2-5): EADIYQTPRYLVIGTGKKITLECSQTMGHDKMYWYQQDPGMELHLIHYSYGVNSTEKGDLSSESTVSRIRTEHFPLTLESARPSHTSQYLCACSATRSLGGVQETQYFGPGTRLLVL.

The chain is built from TRBV15 and TRBJ2-7; D call uncertain. The germline CDR1 and CDR2 sequences are LNHNV and YYDKDF (reference sequence). With 1 base removed from V and 0 bases from J, the gap between germline ends came to 1 base. This CDR3 comprises 12 residues. The CDR3 sequence: CATSRGSYEQYF. As DNA, the CDR3 is TGTGCCACCAGCAGAGGCTCCTACGAGCAGTACTTC.

This clonotype was observed many times. The chain has TRBV7-2 and TRBJ2-1; D gene ambiguous. This CDR3 spans 14 amino acids. V lost 1 base, J lost 6 bases, and 10 bases lay in between. Looked up from germline, CDR1 is SGHTA and CDR2 is FQGNSA. This CDR3 is CASSLGWSPNEQFF. The DNA for the CDR3 is TGTGCCAGCAGCTTAGGGTGGTCACCCAATGAGCAGTTCTTC.

This clonotype has ten or more counts. The J gene is TRBJ2-3, the V gene TRBV9; 9 nucleotides line up with TRBD2. Germline assignment: CDR1 SGDLS and CDR2 YYNGEE. V shed 4 bases and J 1 base; nucleotides not matched to a gene: 10. The CDR3 is 17 residues long. CDR3 region: CASSPTRVAGGTDTQYF. In nucleotides, the CDR3 is TGTGCCAGCAGCCCCACGAGGGTAGCGGGAGGCACAGATACGCAGTATTTT.

This chain connects TRBV5-1 to TRBJ1-4; D might be TRBD1 (6 bases). Germline V gene sequence: CDR1 SGHRS, CDR2 YFSETQ. The CDR3 is 14 amino acids. V was trimmed by 7 bases and J by 7 bases, leaving 17 bases between them. CDR3 DNA: TGCGCCAGCGCGGATCAGGGGTCCAGTGAAAAACTGTTTTTT. It translates to CASADQGSSEKLFF.

In this sample, this clonotype turned up many times. The rearrangement uses TRBV7-8 and TRBJ2-3; D call uncertain. Trimming shortened V by 3 bases and J by 8 bases, and 9 bases separated the two germline ends. Per germline, CDR1 SGHVS and CDR2 FQNEAQ. The CDR3 extends over 12 amino acids. DNA of the CDR3: TGTGCCAGCAGCTTTGGGGAACGTACGCAGTATTTT. It yields the protein CASSFGERTQYF.

The J gene is TRBJ2-1, the V gene TRBV5-1; D is uncertain. The germline V and J ends were trimmed by 7 bases and 3 bases, with 11 bases remaining between them. The V gene's germline CDR1 is SGHRS and CDR2 YFSETQ. This CDR3 spans 13 amino acids. The CDR3 is CASLRGNYNEQFF. The CDR3 DNA follows: TGCGCCAGCTTACGAGGTAACTACAATGAGCAGTTCTTC.